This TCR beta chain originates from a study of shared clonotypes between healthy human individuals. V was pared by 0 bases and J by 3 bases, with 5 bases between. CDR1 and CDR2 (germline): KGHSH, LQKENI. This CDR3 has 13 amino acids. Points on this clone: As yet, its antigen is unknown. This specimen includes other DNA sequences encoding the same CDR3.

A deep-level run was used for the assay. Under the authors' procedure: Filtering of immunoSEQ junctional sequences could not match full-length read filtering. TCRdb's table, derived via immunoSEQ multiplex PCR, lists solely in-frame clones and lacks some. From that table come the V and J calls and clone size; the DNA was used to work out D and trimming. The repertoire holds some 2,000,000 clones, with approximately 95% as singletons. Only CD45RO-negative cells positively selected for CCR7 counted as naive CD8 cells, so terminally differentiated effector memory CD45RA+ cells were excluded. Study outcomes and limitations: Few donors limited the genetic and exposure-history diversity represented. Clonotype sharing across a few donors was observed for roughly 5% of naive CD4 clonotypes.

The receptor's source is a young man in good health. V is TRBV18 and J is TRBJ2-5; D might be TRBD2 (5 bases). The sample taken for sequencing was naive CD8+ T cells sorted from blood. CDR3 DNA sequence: TGTGCCAGCTCACCACCACTAGAAGAGACCCAGTACTTC. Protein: CASSPPLEETQYF.